One and the same sample provided the 9 T cell receptor beta chains below, sequenced in a study. TCRdb re-analysed the RT-PCR reads in MiXCR, keeping a single row per CDR3 protein. The sample lists about 680,000 distinct CDR3 sequences, 14% seen once, with 3.6% in the top ten. Material: memory CD4+ T cells from blood. These receptors were obtained from a female donor in good health, serving as a healthy control.

The chain recombines TRBV7-2 with TRBJ1-1; D is unresolved. The CDR3 sequence is 13 residues long. V lost 1 base and J lost 6, with 9 bases in between. CDR1 SGHTA and CDR2 FQGNSA come from the germline V gene. The DNA for the CDR3 is TGTACCAGCAGCTTAGTAAGGCTGGCTGAAGCTTTCTTT. Translating gives CTSSLVRLAEAFF.

This clonotype was counted at least ten times. J is TRBJ1-1 and V is TRBV20-1, with D unresolved. Trimming shortened V by 6 bases and J by 11 bases, and 19 bases separated the two germline ends. CDR3 length: 12 residues. Germline V gene data show CDR1 as DFQATT and CDR2 as SNEGSKA (reference sequence). CDR3: CSATQTDLEAFF. The CDR3 nucleotides read TGCAGTGCCACACAAACAGACCTGGAGGCTTTCTTT.

In this sample, this clonotype turned up a few times. The rearrangement joins TRBV24-1 to TRBJ2-7; possible D gene TRBD1, 5 bases. The germline CDR1 and CDR2 sequences are KGHDR and SFDVKD. The CDR3 contains 14 residues. V gave up 4 bases and J gave up 5 bases, with 14 bases separating them. CDR3 residues: CATSDPYRSHEQYF. Written as DNA, the CDR3 is TGTGCCACCAGTGACCCTTACAGGTCCCACGAGCAGTACTTC.

This clonotype was seen a handful of times. The CDR3 bases are TGCAGTGCTAGAGATGGGAGGGCGCTTACCGAGCAGTTCTTC. Protein: CSARDGRALTEQFF. The chain uses TRBV20-1 and TRBJ2-1; 7 bases agree with TRBD2. Germline V gene data show CDR1 as DFQATT and CDR2 as SNEGSKA (reference sequence). The CDR3 length is 14 residues. The J segment lost 10 bases and the V segment lost 0 bases, leaving 9 bases of the junction unmatched.

The J gene is TRBJ1-6, the V gene TRBV7-2, with unresolved D. The CDR3 is made up of 12 amino acids. Germline values: CDR1 SGHTA, CDR2 FQGNSA. V dropped 5 bases and J dropped 14 bases, with 13 bases sitting between them. The CDR3 bases are TGTGCCAGCAGCCGGGCACAACGGGCCCTCCACTTT. This sequence encodes CASSRAQRALHF.

This clonotype was seen only a few times. The V and J genes are TRBV6-5 and TRBJ1-6, with unresolved D. Germline CDR1 reads MNHEY; CDR2 reads SVGAGI. The CDR3 extends over 16 amino acids. The V end was cut by 3 bases, the J end by 0 bases, with 9 bases between. The CDR3 nucleotides are TGTGCCAGCAGTTATTACACAAACTCCTATAATTCACCCCTCCACTTT. It specifies CASSYYTNSYNSPLHF.

This clonotype was seen at least ten times. The chain has TRBV5-1 and TRBJ2-1; 14 bases are shared with TRBD2. Germline V gene sequence: CDR1 SGHRS, CDR2 YFSETQ. The CDR3 runs 16 residues. V was pared by 4 bases and J by 3 bases, with 3 bases of the junction left unmatched. The CDR3: CASSTGLAGDYNEQFF. The CDR3 region has the DNA TGCGCCAGCAGCACGGGACTAGCGGGAGACTACAATGAGCAGTTCTTC.

This clonotype was seen ten or more times. V is TRBV6-5 and J is TRBJ2-7; either TRBD1 or TRBD2 may supply D (5 bases each). This CDR3 has 13 residues. Germline V gene lookup returns CDR1 MNHEY and CDR2 SVGAGI. The ends were cut back, 7 bases at V and 0 bases at J, with 10 bases in the middle. The CDR3 spells CASMKGSSYEQYF. CDR3 DNA: TGTGCCAGCATGAAGGGGAGCTCCTACGAGCAGTACTTC.

V usage is TRBV20-1 and J usage is TRBJ2-1; 8 nucleotides line up with TRBD2. Germline loops: CDR1 DFQATT, CDR2 SNEGSKA (reference sequence). The CDR3 extends over 13 amino acids. Losses at the gene ends were 5 bases for V and 5 bases for J; bases not matched to a gene: 5. This chain's CDR3 is CSAGVGGDNEQFF. CDR3 bases: TGCAGTGCTGGGGTCGGGGGGGACAATGAGCAGTTCTTC.